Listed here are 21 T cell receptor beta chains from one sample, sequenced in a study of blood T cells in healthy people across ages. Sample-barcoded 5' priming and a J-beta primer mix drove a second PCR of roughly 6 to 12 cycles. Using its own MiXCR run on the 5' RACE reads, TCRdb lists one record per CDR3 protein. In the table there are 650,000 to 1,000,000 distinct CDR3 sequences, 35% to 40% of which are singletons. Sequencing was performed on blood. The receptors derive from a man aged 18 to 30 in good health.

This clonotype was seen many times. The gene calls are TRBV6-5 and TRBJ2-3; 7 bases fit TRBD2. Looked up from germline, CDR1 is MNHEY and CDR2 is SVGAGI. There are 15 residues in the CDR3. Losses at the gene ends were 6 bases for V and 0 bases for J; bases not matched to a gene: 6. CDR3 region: CASRISGHSTDTQYF. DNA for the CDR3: TGTGCCAGCAGGATTAGCGGGCATAGCACAGATACGCAGTATTTT.

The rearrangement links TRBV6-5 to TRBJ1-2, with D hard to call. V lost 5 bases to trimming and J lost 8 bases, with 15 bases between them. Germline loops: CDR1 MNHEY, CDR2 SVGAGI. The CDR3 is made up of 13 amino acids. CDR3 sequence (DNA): TGTGCCAGCAGTCCAGGACGAGCGGCGGGCTACACCTTC. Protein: CASSPGRAAGYTF.

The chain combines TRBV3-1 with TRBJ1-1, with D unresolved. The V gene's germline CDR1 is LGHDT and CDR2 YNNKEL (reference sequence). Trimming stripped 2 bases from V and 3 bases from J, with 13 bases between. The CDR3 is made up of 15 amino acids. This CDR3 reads CASSQLPSGDTEAFF. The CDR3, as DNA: TGTGCCAGCAGCCAACTCCCCTCTGGGGACACTGAAGCTTTCTTT.

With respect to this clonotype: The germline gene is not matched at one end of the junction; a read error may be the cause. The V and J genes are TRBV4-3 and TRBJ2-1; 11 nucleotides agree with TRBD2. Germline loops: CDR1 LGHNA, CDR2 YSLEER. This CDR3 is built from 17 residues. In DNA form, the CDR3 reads TGCGCCAGCAGCCAATCCCTAGCGGGGGGCAGGCACAATAAGCAGTTCTTC. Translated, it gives CASSQSLAGGRHNKQFF.

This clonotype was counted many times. CDR3 sequence reads: CASREGNSYEQYF. For the CDR3, the DNA is TGCGCCAGCAGGGAGGGGAACTCCTACGAGCAGTACTTC. The rearrangement joins TRBV5-1 to TRBJ2-7, with D perhaps TRBD2 (6 bases). The germline gives CDR1 SGHRS, CDR2 YFSETQ. Trimming stripped 5 bases from V and 0 bases from J, with 9 bases between. The CDR3 covers 13 residues. Full variable domain (missing parts from reference TRBV5-1 and TRBJ2-7): KAGVTQTPRYLIKTRGQQVTLSCSPISGHRSVSWYQQTPGQGLQFLFEYFSETQRNKGNFPGRFSGRQFSNSRSEMNVSTLELGDSALYLCASREGNSYEQYFGPGTRLTVT.

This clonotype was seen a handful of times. DNA for the CDR3: TGTGCCAGCTACCTAGCGGGGGGGCCAGATACGCAGTATTTT. This codes for CASYLAGGPDTQYF. The rearrangement uses TRBV5-4 and TRBJ2-3; 12 bases match TRBD2. The CDR3 is 14 amino acids. The V and J ends lost 7 bases and 4 bases, in that order; junction bases with no gene match: 4. Per the germline V gene, CDR1 is SGHNT and CDR2 is YYREEE (reference sequence).

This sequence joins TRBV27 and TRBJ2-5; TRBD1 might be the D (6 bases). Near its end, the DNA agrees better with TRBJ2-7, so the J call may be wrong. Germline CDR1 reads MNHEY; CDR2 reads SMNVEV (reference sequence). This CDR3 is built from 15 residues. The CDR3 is CASSSQQGISSEQYF. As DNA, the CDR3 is TGTGCCAGCAGTTCCCAACAGGGAATATCTTCCGAGCAGTACTTC.

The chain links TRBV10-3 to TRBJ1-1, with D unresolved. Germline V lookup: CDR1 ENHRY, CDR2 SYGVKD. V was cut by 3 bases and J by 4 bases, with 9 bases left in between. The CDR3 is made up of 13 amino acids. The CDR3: CAISDLMSTEAFF. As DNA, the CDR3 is TGTGCCATCAGTGACCTTATGAGCACTGAAGCTTTCTTT.

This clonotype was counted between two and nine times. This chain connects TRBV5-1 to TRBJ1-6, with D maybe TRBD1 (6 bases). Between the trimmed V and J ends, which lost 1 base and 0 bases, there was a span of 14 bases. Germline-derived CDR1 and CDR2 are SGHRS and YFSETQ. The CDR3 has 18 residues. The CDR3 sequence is CASSLKGEGGSYNSPLHF. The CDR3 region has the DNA TGCGCCAGCAGCTTGAAGGGTGAGGGGGGCTCCTATAATTCACCCCTCCACTTT.

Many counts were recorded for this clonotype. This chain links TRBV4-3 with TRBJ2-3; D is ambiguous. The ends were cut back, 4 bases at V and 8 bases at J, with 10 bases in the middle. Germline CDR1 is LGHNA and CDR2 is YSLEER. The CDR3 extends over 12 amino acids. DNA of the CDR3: TGCGCCAGCAGCCTAGGCACTGGTACGCAGTATTTT. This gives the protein CASSLGTGTQYF.

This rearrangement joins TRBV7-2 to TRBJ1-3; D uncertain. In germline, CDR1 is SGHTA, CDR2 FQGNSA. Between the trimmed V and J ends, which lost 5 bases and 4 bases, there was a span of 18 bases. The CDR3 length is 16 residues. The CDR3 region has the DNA TGTGCCAGCAGCCCCGAGGGCCGACCGGGAGGAAACACCATATATTTT. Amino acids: CASSPEGRPGGNTIYF.

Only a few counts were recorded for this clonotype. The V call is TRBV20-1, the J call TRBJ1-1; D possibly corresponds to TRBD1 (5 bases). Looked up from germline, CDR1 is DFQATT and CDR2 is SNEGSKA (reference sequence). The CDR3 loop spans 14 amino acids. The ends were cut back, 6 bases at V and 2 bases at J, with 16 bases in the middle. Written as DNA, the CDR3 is TGCAGTGCCGCTTTGGGCGGGGGAAACACTGAAGCTTTCTTT. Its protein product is CSAALGGGNTEAFF.

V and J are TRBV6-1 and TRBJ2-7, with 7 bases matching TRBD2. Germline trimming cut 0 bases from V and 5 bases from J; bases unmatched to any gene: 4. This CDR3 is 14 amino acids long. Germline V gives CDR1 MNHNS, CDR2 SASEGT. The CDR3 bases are TGTGCCAGCAGTGAAGCGCCGGCGGGAGACGAGCAGTACTTC. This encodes CASSEAPAGDEQYF.

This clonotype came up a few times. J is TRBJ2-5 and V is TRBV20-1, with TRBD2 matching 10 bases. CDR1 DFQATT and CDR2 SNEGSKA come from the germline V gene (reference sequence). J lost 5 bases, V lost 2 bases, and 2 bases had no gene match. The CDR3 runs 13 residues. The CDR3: CSARLAGEETQYF. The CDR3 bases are TGCAGTGCTAGACTAGCGGGGGAGGAGACCCAGTACTTC.

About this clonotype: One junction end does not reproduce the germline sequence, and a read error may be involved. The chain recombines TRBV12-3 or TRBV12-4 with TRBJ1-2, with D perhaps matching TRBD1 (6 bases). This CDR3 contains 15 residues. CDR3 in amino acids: CAGSPRDTHIYGYTF. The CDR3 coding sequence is TGTGCCGGCAGTCCGCGGGACACCCATATATATGGCTACACCTTC.

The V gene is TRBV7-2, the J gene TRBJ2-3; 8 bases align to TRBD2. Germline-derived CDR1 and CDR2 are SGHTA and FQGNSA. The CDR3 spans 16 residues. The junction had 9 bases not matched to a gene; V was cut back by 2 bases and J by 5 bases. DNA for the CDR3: TGTGCCAGCAGCTTACGAACACGGGGGGGCCAAGATACGCAGTATTTT. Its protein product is CASSLRTRGGQDTQYF.

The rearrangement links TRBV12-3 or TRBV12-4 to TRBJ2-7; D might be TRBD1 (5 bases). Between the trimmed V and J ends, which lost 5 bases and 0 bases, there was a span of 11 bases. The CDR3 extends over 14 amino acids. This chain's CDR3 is CASSGQRGSYEQYF. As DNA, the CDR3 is TGTGCCAGCAGTGGACAACGCGGCTCCTACGAGCAGTACTTC.

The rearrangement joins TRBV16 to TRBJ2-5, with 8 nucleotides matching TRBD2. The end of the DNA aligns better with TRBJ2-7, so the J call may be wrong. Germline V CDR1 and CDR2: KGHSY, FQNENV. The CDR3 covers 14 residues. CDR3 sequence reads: CASSHTKRESEQYF. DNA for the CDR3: TGTGCCAGCAGCCATACGAAGCGGGAGTCCGAGCAGTACTTC.

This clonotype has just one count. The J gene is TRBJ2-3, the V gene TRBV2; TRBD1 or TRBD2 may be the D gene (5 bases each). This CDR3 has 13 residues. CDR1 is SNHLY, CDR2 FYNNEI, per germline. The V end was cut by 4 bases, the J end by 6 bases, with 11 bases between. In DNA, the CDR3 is TGTGCCAGCAGTGTCAGGGAGACCGATACGCAGTATTTT. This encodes CASSVRETDTQYF.

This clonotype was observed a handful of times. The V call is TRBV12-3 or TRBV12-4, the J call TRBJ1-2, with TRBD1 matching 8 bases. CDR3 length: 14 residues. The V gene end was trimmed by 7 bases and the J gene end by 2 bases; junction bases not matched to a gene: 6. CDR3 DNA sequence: TGTGCCAGCATTCCGACAGGGGCAAACTATGGCTACACCTTC. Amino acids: CASIPTGANYGYTF.

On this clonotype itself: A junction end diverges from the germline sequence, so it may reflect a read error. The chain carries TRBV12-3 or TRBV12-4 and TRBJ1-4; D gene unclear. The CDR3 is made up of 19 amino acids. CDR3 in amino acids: CASNLELIAGRSANEKLFF. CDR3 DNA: TGTGCCAGCAATTTAGAATTGATTGCCGGTAGATCAGCTAATGAAAAACTGTTTTTT.